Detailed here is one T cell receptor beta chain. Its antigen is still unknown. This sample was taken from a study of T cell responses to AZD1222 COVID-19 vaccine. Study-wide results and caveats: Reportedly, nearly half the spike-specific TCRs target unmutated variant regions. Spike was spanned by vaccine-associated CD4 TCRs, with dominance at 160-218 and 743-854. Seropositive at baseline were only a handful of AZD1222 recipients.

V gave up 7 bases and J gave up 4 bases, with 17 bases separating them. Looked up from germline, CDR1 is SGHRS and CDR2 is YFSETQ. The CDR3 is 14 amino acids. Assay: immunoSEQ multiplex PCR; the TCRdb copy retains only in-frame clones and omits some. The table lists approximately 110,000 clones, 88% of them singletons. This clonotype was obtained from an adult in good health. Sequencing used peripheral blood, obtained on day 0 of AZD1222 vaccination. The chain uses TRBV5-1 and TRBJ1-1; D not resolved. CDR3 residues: CASSSAGMSTEAFF. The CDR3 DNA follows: TGCGCCAGCTCCAGCGCGGGGATGAGCACTGAAGCTTTCTTT.